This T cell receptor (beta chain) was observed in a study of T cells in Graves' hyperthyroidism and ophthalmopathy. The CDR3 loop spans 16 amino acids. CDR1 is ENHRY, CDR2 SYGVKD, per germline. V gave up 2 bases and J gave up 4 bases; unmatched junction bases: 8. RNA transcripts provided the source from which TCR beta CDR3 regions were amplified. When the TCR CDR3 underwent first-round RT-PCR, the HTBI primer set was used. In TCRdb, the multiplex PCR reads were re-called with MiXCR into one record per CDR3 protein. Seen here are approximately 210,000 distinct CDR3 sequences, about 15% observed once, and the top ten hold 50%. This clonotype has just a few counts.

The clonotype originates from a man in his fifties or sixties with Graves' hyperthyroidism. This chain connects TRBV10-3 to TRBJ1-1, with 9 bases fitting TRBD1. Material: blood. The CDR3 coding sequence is TGTGCCATCAGTGAGACCGGGACAGGGACAGCCACTGAAGCTTTCTTT. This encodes CAISETGTGTATEAFF.